This T cell receptor (beta chain) was sequenced for a study of blood T cell repertoires in COVID-19 (dated by TCRdb to the early 2020s). Study-wide context: The collaborator samples originated in the United States, Italy and Spain and spanned the acute and convalescent phases of COVID-19. Where available, HLA class I and class II types were taken from metadata supplied by the sample provider and were not determined by assay-based typing. The material from the prospective study consisted of cDNA or gDNA derived from T cells, B-cell-depleted T cells, or PBMCs. Samples came from the ongoing ImmuneRACE study (first 160 participants) plus 1,254 subjects from 6 global collaborators. The dataset comprised deeply sampled blood TCRbeta repertoires from subjects exposed to, actively infected with, or recovered from COVID-19. Nearly every sample came with metadata listing a de-identified subject ID, COVID-19 status, age in years and sex. A freely available public database, intended as a resource for researchers studying the immune response to SARS-CoV-2, is where the repertoires were released.

Study-level results and caveats: The amount of clinical and demographic metadata varied by source and participant and was provided uncurated.

At one collaborating source in Seattle, patients were enrolled during active infection and were followed longitudinally through the course of disease. The collaborating institutions used their own protocols to collect whole blood in K2EDTA tubes. For TCRbeta analysis, collaborators shipped samples in one of three forms: frozen whole blood, isolated PBMCs, or DNA extracted from either of those sample types. In the case of this clone: The clone's antigen remains unknown. The input lacks base qualities; no much larger clone sits a single base away.

TCRbeta CDR3 regions were amplified from genomic DNA using the immunoSEQ Assay, a bias-controlled multiplex PCR. On the study's bioinformatics: Nucleated cell counts per sample were estimated from amplification of reference gene primers within the assay. To quantify the absolute abundance of each unique TCRbeta CDR3 rearrangement, sequence reads were collapsed and filtered. For each sample, productive Simpson clonality was calculated by taking the square root of Simpson's diversity index across productive rearrangements. As stored in TCRdb, this immuneACCESS dataset retains in-frame rearrangements with V and J assigned. A fraction of the clones does not appear; measured against another copy, unresolved V genes explain less than half of the discrepancy, and the remainder lacks a known reason. V and J calls plus clone size are reproduced from that table; the DNA served to infer D and trimming. This sample lists 300,000 to 350,000 clones; approximately 90% were detected once. The ten largest clones take up about 3.9% of the sample.

V was cut back by 4 bases and J by 0 bases, leaving a gap of 11 bases between them. The CDR3 runs 15 residues from the cysteine to the phenylalanine. Only CDR3 DNA remains: 45 bases, in frame from the first base. Based on the germline V gene, the CDR1 and CDR2 sequences are SGDLS and YYNGEE. The chain was built from TRBV9 and TRBJ1-3; the D region possibly corresponds to TRBD1 (5 bases align). This TCR was sampled from a woman aged 55-70 years with COVID-19, enrolled during active disease. The sequenced sample consisted of peripheral blood. CDR3 region: CASSTPGLSGNTIYF. The bases read TGTGCCAGCAGCACTCCGGGACTCTCTGGAAACACCATATATTTT.